This paragraph reports one T cell receptor beta chain. Antigen: not known. These data originate in a study of spatial heterogeneity in lung cancer. V was shortened by 5 bases and J by 7 bases, with 21 bases between the two germline ends. This CDR3 region has 15 residues. CDR1 is SGHNT, CDR2 YENEEA, per germline. As for time point: sample taken at primary tumor resection. Without sorting, whole RNA was sequenced from tumor, nontumor lung or frozen PBMC. Study results and caveats: Mutation counts in tumors were tracked by counts of expanded intratumoral alpha and beta TCRs.

Individual TCR cDNA molecules each bore their own unique molecular identifier. TCRdb ran MiXCR on the 5' RACE reads and lists one entry per CDR3 protein. The sample lists under 4,000 distinct CDR3 sequences; approximately 9.2% were seen once. The source was lung tumor tissue, collected at surgery. This TCR derives from a male donor with early-stage non-small cell lung cancer. The chain combines TRBV11-3 with TRBJ2-7; possible D gene TRBD2, 6 bases. The CDR3 DNA is TGTGCCAGCAGCCCATCCATCGGGACGGAGGGGGAGCAGTACTTC. Translating it yields CASSPSIGTEGEQYF.